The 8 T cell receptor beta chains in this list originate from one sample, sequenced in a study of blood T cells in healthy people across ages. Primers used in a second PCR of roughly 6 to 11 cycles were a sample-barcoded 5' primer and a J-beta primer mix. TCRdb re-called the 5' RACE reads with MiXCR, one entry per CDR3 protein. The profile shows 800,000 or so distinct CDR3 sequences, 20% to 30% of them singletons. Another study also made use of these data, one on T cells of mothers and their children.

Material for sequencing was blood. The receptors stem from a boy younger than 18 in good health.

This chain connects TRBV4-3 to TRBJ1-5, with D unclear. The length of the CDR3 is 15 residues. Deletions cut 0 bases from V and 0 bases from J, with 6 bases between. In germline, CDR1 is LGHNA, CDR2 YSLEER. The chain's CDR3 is CASSQDSSSNQPQHF. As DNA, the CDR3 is TGCGCCAGCAGCCAAGATAGCAGTAGCAATCAGCCCCAGCATTTT.

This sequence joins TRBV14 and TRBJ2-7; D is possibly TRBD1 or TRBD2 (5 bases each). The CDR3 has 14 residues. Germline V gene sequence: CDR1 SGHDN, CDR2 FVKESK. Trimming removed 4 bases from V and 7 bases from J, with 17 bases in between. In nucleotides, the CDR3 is TGTGCCAGCAGCCCCGGGACCCACCTCCTGGAGCAGTACTTC. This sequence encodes CASSPGTHLLEQYF.

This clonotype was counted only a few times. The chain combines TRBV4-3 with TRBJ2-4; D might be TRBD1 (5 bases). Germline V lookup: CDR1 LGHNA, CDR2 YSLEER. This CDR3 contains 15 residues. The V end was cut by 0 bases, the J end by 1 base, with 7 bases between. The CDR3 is CASSQDGAAKNIQYF. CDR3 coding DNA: TGCGCCAGCAGCCAAGATGGGGCGGCCAAAAACATTCAGTACTTC.

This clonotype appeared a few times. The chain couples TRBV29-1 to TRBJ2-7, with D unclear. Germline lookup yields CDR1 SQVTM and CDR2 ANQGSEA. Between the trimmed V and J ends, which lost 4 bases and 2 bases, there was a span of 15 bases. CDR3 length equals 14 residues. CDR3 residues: CSVASFDFPYEQYF. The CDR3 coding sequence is TGCAGCGTTGCAAGCTTCGACTTCCCCTACGAGCAGTACTTC.

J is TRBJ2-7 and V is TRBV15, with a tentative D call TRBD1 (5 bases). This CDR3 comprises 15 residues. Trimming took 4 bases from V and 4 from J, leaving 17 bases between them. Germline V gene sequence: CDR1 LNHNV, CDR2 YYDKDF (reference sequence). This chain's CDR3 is CATSTLADRQYEQYF. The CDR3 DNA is TGTGCCACCAGCACCTTGGCAGACAGACAATACGAGCAGTACTTC.

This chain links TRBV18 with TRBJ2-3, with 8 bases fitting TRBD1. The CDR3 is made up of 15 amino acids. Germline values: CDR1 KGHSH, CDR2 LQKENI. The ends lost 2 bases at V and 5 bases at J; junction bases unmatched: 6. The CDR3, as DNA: TGTGCCAGCTCACCAAGCCAGGGGGCCAGAGATACGCAGTATTTT. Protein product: CASSPSQGARDTQYF.

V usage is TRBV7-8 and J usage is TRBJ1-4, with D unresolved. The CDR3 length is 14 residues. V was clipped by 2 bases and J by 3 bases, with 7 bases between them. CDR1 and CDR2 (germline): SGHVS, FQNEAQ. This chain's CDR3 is CASSLWGSNEKLFF. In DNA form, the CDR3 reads TGTGCCAGCAGCTTATGGGGTTCTAATGAAAAACTGTTTTTT.

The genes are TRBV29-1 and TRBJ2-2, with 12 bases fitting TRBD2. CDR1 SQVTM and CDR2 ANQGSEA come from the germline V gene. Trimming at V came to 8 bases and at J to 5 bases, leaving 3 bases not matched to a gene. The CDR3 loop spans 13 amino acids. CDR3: CSILAGGTGELFF. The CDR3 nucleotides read TGCAGCATACTAGCGGGAGGTACCGGGGAGCTGTTTTTT.